This T cell receptor (beta chain) comes out of a study of PD-L1 blockade in urothelial cancer. Study-wide context: Patients took up atezolizumab at some point between 2014 and 2015 at 1,200 mg intravenously every 3 weeks. The analyses of blood took place 3 weeks (second dose) and 6 weeks after treatment start.

Time point indicated: pretreatment peripheral blood. Per patient, between 1 and 8 samples were collected at pretreatment and on-treatment time points. The data were produced by immunoSEQ multiplex PCR, yet TCRdb's version contains in-frame clones alone and is incomplete. Altogether roughly 63,000 clones are present, 80% to 90% being singletons, with the ten largest covering more than 5%. V shed 6 bases and J 2 bases; nucleotides not matched to a gene: 9. Germline V CDR1 and CDR2: SNHLY, FYNNEI. This CDR3 region has 16 residues. The chain carries TRBV2 and TRBJ2-2, with 7 bases matching TRBD1. This receptor was obtained from a man in his 70s with urothelial cancer. Sequences were derived from PBMCs, sampled around atezolizumab (anti-PD-L1) treatment. The CDR3 DNA sequence: TGTGCCAGCAGGAGGGACAGACATTCTAACACCGGGGAGCTGTTTTTT. Encoded protein: CASRRDRHSNTGELFF.